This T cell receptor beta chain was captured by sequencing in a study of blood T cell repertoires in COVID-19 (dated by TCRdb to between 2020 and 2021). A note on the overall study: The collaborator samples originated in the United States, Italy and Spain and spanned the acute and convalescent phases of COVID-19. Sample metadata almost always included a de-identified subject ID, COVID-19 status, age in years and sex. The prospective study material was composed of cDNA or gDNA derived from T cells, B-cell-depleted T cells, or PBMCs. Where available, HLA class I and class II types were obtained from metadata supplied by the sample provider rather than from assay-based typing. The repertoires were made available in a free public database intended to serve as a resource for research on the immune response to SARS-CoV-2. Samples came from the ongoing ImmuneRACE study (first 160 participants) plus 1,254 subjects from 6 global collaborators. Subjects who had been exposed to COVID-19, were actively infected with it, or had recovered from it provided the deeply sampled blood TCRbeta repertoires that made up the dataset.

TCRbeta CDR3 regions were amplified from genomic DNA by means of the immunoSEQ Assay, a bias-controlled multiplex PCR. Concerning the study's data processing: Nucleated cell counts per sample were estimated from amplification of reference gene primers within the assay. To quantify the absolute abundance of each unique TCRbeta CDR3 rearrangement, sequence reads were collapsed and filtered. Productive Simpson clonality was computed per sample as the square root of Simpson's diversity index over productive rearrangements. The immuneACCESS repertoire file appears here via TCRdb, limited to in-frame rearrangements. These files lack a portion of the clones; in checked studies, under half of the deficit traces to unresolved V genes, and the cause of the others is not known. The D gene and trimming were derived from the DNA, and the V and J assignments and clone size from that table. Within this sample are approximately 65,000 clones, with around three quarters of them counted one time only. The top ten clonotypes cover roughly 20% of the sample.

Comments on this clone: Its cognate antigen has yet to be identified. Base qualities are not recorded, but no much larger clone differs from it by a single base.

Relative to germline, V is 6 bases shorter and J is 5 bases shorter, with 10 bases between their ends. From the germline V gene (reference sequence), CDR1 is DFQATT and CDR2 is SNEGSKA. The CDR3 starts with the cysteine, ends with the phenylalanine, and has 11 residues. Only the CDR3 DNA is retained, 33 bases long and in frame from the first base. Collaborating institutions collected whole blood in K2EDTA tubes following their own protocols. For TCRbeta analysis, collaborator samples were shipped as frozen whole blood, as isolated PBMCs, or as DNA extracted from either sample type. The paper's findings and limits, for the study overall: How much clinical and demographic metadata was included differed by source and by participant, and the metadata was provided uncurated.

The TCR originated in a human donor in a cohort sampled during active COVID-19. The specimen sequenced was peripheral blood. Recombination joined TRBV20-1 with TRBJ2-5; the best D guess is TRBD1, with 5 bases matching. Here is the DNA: TGCAGTGCCTTGGACATCGAGACCCAGTACTTC. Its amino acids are CSALDIETQYF.